This is a list of T cell receptor beta chains from one sample in a study of vaccination and CD4 T cells after COVID-19. Their specific antigens are unknown. One entry per CDR3 protein, called by TCRdb with MiXCR from the PCR reads. The sample holds thousands of distinct CDR3 sequences, about half seen once. Material: CD4+ T cells from blood, cultured in vitro. The receptors stem from a human donor in good health. CDR3s include the opening cysteine and the closing phenylalanine or tryptophan. Each record gives: clone size, V gene, CDR3 length, D gene, J gene, CDR3 DNA, CDR3 protein. D genes are given only for firm matches. Clone size is stated in some rows and not others, as once, few, many or a class when expanded.

.,TRBV20-1,14,.,TRBJ1-3,TGCAGTGCTAGAGAGGGCAGGGCAGGAAACACCATATATTTT,CSAREGRAGNTIYF
.,TRBV24-1,15,TRBD1,TRBJ1-4,TGTGCCACCAGTGACCCGGACAGGGGAAATGAAAAACTGTTTTTT,CATSDPDRGNEKLFF
.,TRBV28,14,.,TRBJ1-1,TGTGCCAGCAGTCCCCGACGGCGGGCCACTGAAGCTTTCTTT,CASSPRRRATEAFF
.,TRBV20-1,13,.,TRBJ2-2,TGCTGTGCTAGAGATCCTGTGACCGGGGAGCTGTTTTTT,CCARDPVTGELFF
few,TRBV24-1,15,.,TRBJ2-1,TGTGCCACCAGTGACTCCGGCGGCGGCAACAATGAGCAGTTCTTC,CATSDSGGGNNEQFF
once,TRBV6-1,13,.,TRBJ1-3,TGTGCCAGCAGTGACCCGGTTGGAAACACCATATATTTT,CASSDPVGNTIYF
.,TRBV28,12,.,TRBJ2-2,TGTGCCAGCAGTTTACGGTACGGGGAGCTGTTTTTT,CASSLRYGELFF
.,TRBV7-8,16,.,TRBJ1-6,TGTGCCAGCAGCTTAGAGGGCAGCAGCACTAATTCACCCCTCCACTTT,CASSLEGSSTNSPLHF
few,TRBV24-1,14,.,TRBJ2-1,TGTGCCACCAGTGGTTCGAGTTTCGGCAATGAGCAGTTCTTC,CATSGSSFGNEQFF
few,TRBV10-3,14,.,TRBJ1-1,TGTGCCATCAGTGAGGATTCAGCGAACACTGAAGCTTTCTTT,CAISEDSANTEAFF
.,TRBV6-1,14,TRBD1,TRBJ1-2,TGTGCCAGCAGCCGGGACAGAAAAAACTATGGCTACACCTTC,CASSRDRKNYGYTF
.,TRBV20-1,14,.,TRBJ2-3,TGCAGTGCTAGAGACCCTGGACTAACAGATACGCAGTATTTT,CSARDPGLTDTQYF
.,TRBV28,15,TRBD1,TRBJ1-2,TGTGCCAGCAGAATGCATTCGGACAGGGACTATGGCTACACCTTC,CASRMHSDRDYGYTF
.,TRBV11-3,14,TRBD2,TRBJ2-1,TGTGCCAGCAGCTCTAGCGGTTCCTACAATGAGCAGTTCTTC,CASSSSGSYNEQFF
.,TRBV7-2,15,.,TRBJ1-1,TGTGCCAGCAGCCCCCCATCGCTTGGGAGAACTGAAGCTTTCTTT,CASSPPSLGRTEAFF
once,TRBV20-1,13,TRBD1,TRBJ1-4,TGCAGTGCTAGAAGACAGGGAAATGAAAAACTGTTTTTT,CSARRQGNEKLFF
few,TRBV20-1,13,.,TRBJ2-7,TGCAGTGCCAGCCTAACCCGGAACTACGAGCAGTACTTC,CSASLTRNYEQYF
.,TRBV6-1,14,.,TRBJ1-1,TGTGCCAGCAGTACGGGACGGTTGACCACTGAAGCTTTCTTT,CASSTGRLTTEAFF
few,TRBV15,15,.,TRBJ2-7,TGTGCCACCAGCGTAGGGACCTCGCACTACTACGAGCAGTACTTC,CATSVGTSHYYEQYF
.,TRBV11-3,17,TRBD2,TRBJ2-3,TGTGCCAGCAGCTTCGGCAGCGGGAGGGCCGGGACAGATACGCAGTATTTT,CASSFGSGRAGTDTQYF
.,TRBV28,13,.,TRBJ1-2,TGTGCCAGCAGTTTCGGTGACCTCTATGGCTACACCTTC,CASSFGDLYGYTF
.,TRBV20-1,14,.,TRBJ2-5,TGCAGTGCTAGGGAGGGGACAACGCAAGAGACCCAGTACTTC,CSAREGTTQETQYF
.,TRBV2,14,.,TRBJ1-2,TGTGCCAGCAGTGAGGTTACAGGCAACTATGGCTACACCTTC,CASSEVTGNYGYTF
.,TRBV5-8,12,.,TRBJ1-5,TGTGCCACCACCCGCGGGGATCAGCCCCAGCATTTT,CATTRGDQPQHF
.,TRBV6-1,17,.,TRBJ1-1,TGTGCCAGCAGTCCCCTAGGGGCCGGATATATGAACACTGAAGCTTTCTTT,CASSPLGAGYMNTEAFF
few,TRBV7-2,12,.,TRBJ2-5,TGTGCCAGCAGCTCCGATAGTTCGACCCAGTACTTC,CASSSDSSTQYF
few,TRBV28,15,.,TRBJ1-2,TGTGCCAGCAGTTTATGGCTTCAGGATCACTATGGCTACACCTTC,CASSLWLQDHYGYTF
large,TRBV20-1,12,.,TRBJ1-1,TGCAGTGCTAGAGTGTTAATGACTGAAGCTTTCTTT,CSARVLMTEAFF
few,TRBV2,13,.,TRBJ1-1,TGTGCCAGCACCCCATGGGGAAACACTGAAGCTTTCTTT,CASTPWGNTEAFF
.,TRBV19,14,TRBD2,TRBJ2-1,TGTGCCAGTAGTATCCGGCCGGGACTAGCGGGAGGAAGCTTC,CASSIRPGLAGGSF